This T cell receptor beta chain was observed in a study of T cell responses to AZD1222 COVID-19 vaccine. Study-level points and caveats: No day 14 peak samples; only post-peak repertoires were characterized. Seropositive status at baseline applied to only a handful of AZD1222 recipients. With dominance at 160-218 and 743-854, vaccine-associated CD4 TCRs spanned spike. Spike-specific TCR depth and breadth grew after two AZD1222 doses.

Details on this clone: Its antigen remains unknown.

Data came from immunoSEQ multiplex PCR; TCRdb stores just in-frame clones and leaves some out. This repertoire shows approximately 220,000 clones, more than 85% found once; its top ten account for about 1%. This specimen was peripheral blood, taken on day 0 of MenACWY control vaccination. The sequence derives from an adult in good health.

CDR3 sequence reads: CASSFAGSNEKLFF. In DNA form, the CDR3 reads TGTGCCAGCAGTTTCGCGGGATCTAATGAAAAACTGTTTTTT. The genes are TRBV27 and TRBJ1-4; D not certain. The V and J ends lost 3 bases and 3 bases respectively, with 8 bases between them. The CDR3 is 14 amino acids. The V gene's germline CDR1 is MNHEY and CDR2 SMNVEV (reference sequence).